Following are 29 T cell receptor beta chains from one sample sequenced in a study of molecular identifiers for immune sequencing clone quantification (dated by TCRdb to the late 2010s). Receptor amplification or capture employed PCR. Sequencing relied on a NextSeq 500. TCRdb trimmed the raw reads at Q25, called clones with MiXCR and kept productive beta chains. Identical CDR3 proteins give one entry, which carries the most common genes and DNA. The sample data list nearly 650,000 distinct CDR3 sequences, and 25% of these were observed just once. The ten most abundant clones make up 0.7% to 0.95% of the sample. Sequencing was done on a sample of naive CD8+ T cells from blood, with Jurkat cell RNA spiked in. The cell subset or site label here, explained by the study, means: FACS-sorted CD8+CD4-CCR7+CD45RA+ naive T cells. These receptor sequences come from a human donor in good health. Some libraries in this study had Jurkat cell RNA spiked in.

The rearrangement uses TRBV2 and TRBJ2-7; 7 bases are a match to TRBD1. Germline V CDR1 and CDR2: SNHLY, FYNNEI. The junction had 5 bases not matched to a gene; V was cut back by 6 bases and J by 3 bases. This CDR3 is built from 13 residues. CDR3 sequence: CASRGQEVYEQYF. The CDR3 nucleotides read TGTGCCAGCAGAGGACAGGAAGTCTACGAGCAGTACTTC.

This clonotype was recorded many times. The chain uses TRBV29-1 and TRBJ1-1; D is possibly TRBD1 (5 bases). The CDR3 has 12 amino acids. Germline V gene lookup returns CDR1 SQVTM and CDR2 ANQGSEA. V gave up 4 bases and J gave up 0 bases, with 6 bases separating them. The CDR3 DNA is TGCAGCGTTGGGACAATGAACACTGAAGCTTTCTTT. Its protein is CSVGTMNTEAFF. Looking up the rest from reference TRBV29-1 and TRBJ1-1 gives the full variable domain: SAVISQKPSRDICQRGTSLTIQCQVDSQVTMMFWYRQQPGQSLTLIATANQGSEATYESGFVIDKFPISRPNLTFSTLTVSNMSPEDSSIYLCSVGTMNTEAFFGQGTRLTVV.

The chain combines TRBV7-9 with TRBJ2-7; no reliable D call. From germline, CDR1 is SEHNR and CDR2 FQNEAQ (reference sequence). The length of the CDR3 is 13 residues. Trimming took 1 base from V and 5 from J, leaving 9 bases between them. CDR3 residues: CASSLVLGHEQYF. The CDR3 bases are TGTGCCAGCAGCTTAGTTTTGGGCCACGAGCAGTACTTC. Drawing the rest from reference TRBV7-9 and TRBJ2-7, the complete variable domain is DTGVSQNPRHKITKRGQNVTFRCDPISEHNRLYWYRQTLGQGPEFLTYFQNEAQLEKSRLLSDRFSAERPKGSFSTLEIQRTEQGDSAMYLCASSLVLGHEQYFGPGTRLTVT.

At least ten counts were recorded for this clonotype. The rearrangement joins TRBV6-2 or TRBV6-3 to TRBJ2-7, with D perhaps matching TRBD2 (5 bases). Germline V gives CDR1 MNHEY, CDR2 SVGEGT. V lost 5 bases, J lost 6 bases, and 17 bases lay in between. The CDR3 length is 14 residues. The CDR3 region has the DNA TGTGCCAGCAGTCCCGGGGTAAAAACGGCCGAGCAGTACTTC. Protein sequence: CASSPGVKTAEQYF.

CDR3 in amino acids: CASSQDRLNLVSGASGANVLTF. CDR3 DNA sequence: TGTGCCAGCAGCCAAGATCGGTTAAATCTGGTTAGCGGGGCCTCTGGGGCCAACGTCCTGACTTTC. The V and J genes are TRBV3-1 and TRBJ2-6; TRBD2 matches at 8 bases. The length of the CDR3 is 22 residues. Germline V gene lookup returns CDR1 LGHDT and CDR2 YNNKEL (reference sequence). J lost 0 bases, V lost 0 bases, and 16 bases had no gene match.

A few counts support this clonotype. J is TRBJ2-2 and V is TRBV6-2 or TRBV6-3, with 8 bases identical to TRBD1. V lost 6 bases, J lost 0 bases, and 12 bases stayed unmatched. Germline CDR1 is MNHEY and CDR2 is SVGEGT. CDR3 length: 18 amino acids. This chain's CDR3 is CASRVGQGNTTNTGELFF. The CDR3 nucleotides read TGTGCCAGCAGAGTCGGACAGGGTAACACGACGAACACCGGGGAGCTGTTTTTT.

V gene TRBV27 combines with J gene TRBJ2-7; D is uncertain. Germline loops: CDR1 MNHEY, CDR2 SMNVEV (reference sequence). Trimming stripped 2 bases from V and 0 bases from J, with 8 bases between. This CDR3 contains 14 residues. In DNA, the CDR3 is TGTGCCAGCAGTTTACAGGCAGGCTCCTACGAGCAGTACTTC. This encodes CASSLQAGSYEQYF.

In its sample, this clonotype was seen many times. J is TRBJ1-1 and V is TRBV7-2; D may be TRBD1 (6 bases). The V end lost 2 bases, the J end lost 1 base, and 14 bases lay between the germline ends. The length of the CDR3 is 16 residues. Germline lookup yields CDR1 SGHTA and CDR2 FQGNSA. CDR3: CASSLFLGHENTEAFF. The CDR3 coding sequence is TGTGCCAGCAGCTTATTCTTGGGACATGAGAACACTGAAGCTTTCTTT.

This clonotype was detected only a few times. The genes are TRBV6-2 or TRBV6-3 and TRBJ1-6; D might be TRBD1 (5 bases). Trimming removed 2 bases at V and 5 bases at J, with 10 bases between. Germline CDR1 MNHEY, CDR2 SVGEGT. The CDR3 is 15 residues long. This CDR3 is CASSYLGTDNSPLHF. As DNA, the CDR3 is TGTGCCAGCAGTTACCTTGGGACGGATAATTCACCCCTCCACTTT.

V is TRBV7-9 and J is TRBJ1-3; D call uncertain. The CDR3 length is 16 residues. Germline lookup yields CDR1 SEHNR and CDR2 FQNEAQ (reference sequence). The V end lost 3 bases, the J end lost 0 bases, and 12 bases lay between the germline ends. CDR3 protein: CASSFLSTSSGNTIYF. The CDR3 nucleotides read TGTGCCAGCAGCTTTTTGTCGACGAGCTCTGGAAACACCATATATTTT.

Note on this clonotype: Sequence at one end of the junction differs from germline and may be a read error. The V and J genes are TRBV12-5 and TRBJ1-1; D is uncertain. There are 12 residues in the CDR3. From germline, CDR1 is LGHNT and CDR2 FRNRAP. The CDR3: CASVYERTDALF. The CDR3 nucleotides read TGTGCTAGTGTCTACGAGCGAACTGACGCTCTCTTT. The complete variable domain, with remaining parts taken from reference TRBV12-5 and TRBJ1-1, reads DARVTQTPRHKVTEMGQEVTMRCQPILGHNTVFWYRQTMMQGLELLAYFRNRAPLDDSGMPKDRFSAEMPDATLATLKIQPSEPRDSAVYFCASVYERTDALFGQGTRLTVV.

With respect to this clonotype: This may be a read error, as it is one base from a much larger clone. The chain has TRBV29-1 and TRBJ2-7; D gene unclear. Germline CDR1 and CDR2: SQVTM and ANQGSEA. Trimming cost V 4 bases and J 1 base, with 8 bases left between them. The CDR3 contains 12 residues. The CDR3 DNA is TGCAGCGTTGGACATGGTTCCTACGAGCAGTACTTC. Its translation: CSVGHGSYEQYF.

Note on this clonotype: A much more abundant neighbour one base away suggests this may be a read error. CDR3 region: CASSLGTTMNTEAFF. The CDR3 DNA reads TGTGCCAGCAGCTTAGGTACGACCATGAACACTGAAGCTTTCTTT. This rearrangement joins TRBV7-6 to TRBJ1-1; unclear D gene. CDR1 and CDR2 from the germline V gene are SGHVS and FNYEAQ. The length of the CDR3 is 15 residues. The germline V and J ends were trimmed by 1 base and 0 bases, with 9 bases remaining between them.

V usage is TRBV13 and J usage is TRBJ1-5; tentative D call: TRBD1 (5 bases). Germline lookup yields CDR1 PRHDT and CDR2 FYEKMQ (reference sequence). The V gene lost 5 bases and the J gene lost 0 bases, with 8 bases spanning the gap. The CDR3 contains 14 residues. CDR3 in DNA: TGTGCCAGCAGCATGGGACTTAGCAATCAGCCCCAGCATTTT. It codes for CASSMGLSNQPQHF.

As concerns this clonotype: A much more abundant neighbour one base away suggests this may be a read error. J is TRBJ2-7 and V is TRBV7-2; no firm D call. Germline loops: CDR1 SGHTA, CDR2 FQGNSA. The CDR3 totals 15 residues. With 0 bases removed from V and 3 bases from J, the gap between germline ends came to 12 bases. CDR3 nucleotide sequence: TGTACCAGCAGCTTAGCGGCCCAGGCAGGCTACGAGCAGTACTTC. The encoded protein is CTSSLAAQAGYEQYF.

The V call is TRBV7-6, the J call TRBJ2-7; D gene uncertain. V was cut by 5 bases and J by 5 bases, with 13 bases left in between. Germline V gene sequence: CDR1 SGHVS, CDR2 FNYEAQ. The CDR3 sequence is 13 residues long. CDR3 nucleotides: TGTGCCAGCAGCCCCCCCGTGGTTCACGAGCAGTACTTC. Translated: CASSPPVVHEQYF.

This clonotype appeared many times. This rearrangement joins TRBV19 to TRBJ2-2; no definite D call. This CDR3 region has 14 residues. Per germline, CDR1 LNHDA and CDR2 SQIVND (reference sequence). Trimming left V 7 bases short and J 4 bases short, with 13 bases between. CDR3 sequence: CASNSPSSTGELFF. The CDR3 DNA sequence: TGTGCCAGTAATAGTCCCTCTAGCACCGGGGAGCTGTTTTTT.

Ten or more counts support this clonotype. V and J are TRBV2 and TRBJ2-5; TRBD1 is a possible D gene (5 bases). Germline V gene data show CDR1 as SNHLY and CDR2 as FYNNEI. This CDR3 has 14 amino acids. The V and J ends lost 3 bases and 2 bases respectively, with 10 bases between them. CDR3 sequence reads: CASSDWGRQETQYF. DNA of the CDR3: TGTGCCAGCAGTGATTGGGGCAGGCAAGAGACCCAGTACTTC.

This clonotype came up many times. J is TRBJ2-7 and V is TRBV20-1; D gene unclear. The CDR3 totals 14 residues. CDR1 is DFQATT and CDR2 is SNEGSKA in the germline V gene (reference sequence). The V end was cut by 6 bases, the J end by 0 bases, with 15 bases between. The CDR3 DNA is TGCAGTGCCGCCGATACTCGCGGCTCCTACGAGCAGTACTTC. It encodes CSAADTRGSYEQYF.

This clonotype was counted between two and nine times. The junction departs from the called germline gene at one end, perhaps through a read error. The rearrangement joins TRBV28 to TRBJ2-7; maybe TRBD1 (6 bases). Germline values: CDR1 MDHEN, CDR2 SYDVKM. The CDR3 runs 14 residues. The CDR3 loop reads CAGSPRTVSYEQYF. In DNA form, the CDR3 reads TGTGCCGGCAGTCCCCGGACAGTTTCCTACGAGCAGTACTTC.

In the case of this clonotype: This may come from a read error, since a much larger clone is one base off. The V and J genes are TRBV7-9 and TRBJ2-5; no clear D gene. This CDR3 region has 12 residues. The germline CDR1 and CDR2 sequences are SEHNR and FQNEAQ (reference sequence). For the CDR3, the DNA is TGTGCCGGCAGCGCGATACAAGAGACCCAGTACTTC. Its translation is CAGSAIQETQYF. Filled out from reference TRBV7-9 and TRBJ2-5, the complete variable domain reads DTGVSQNPRHKITKRGQNVTFRCDPISEHNRLYWYRQTLGQGPEFLTYFQNEAQLEKSRLLSDRFSAERPKGSFSTLEIQRTEQGDSAMYLCAGSAIQETQYFGPGTRLLVL.

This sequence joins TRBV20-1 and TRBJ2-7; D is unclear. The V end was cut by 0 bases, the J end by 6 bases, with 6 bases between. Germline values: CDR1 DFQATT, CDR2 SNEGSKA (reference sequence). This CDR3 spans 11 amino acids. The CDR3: CSARESGEQYF. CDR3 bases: TGCAGTGCTAGAGAGAGTGGCGAGCAGTACTTC.

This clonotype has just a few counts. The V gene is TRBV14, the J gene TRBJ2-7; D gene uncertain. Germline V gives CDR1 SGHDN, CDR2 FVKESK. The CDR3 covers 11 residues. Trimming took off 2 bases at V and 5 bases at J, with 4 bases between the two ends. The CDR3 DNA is TGTGCCAGCAGCCAATCCCACGAGCAGTACTTC. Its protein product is CASSQSHEQYF.

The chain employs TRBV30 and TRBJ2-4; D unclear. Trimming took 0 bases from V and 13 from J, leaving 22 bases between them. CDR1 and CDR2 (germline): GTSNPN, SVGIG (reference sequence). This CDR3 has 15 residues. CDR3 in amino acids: CAWSVGIGRSQKQYF. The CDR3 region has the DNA TGTGCCTGGAGTGTAGGGATTGGCAGGAGCCAAAAACAGTACTTC.

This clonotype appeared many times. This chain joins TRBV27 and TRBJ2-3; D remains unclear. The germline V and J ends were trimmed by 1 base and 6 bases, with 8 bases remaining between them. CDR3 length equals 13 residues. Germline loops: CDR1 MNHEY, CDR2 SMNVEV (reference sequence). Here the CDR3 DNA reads TGTGCCAGCAGTTTATTAGGGATTGATACGCAGTATTTT. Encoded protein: CASSLLGIDTQYF.

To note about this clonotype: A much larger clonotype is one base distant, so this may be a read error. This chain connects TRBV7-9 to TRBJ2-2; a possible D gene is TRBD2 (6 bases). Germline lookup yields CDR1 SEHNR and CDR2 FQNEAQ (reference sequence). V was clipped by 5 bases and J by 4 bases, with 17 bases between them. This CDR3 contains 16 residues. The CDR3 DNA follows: TGTGCCAGCAGCCCCGCAGGGACTCGAGGCACCGGGGAGCTGTTTTTT. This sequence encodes CASSPAGTRGTGELFF.

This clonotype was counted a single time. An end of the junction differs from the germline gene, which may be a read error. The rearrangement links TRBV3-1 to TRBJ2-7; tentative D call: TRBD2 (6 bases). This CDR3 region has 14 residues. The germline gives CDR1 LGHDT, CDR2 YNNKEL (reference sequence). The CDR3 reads CASSVRDSAYEQNF. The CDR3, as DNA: TGTGCCAGCAGCGTCCGGGACTCCGCCTACGAGCAGAACTTC.

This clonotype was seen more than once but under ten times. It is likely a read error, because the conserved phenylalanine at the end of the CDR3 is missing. DNA of the CDR3: TGTGCCAGCATCCCTAGCGGACGCACAGATACGCAGTATTAT. Translating gives CASIPSGRTDTQYY. This rearrangement joins TRBV2 to TRBJ2-3; 7 positions match TRBD2. The CDR3 covers 14 residues. J was trimmed by 1 base and V by 7 bases; bases with no gene match: 5. CDR1 and CDR2 (germline): SNHLY, FYNNEI.

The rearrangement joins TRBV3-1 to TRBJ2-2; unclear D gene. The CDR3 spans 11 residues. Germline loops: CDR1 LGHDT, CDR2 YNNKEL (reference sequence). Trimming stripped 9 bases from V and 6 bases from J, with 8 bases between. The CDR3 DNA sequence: TGTGCCAGAAATCACCCCGGGGAGCTGTTTTTT. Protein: CARNHPGELFF.